The source of this TCR beta chain is a study of cytomegalovirus exposure and HLA in healthy donors. Study-wide results and caveats: In a later analysis, specific HLA alleles were associated with approximately 16,000 TCR beta sequences at a 0.05 false discovery rate. Among the most significant clusters, several appeared linked to common viral pathogens in a later analysis.

Healthy bone marrow donors supplied every sample. Germline V gene lookup returns CDR1 SGHDT and CDR2 YYEEEE. The CDR3 consists of 14 residues. The PCR employed 60 Vbeta primers together with 13 Jbeta primers. Method: immunoSEQ multiplex PCR; TCRdb's copy keeps in-frame clones and lacks some. The repertoire holds approximately 110,000 clones, with 65% as singletons. For this clone: As yet, its antigen is unknown.

The specimen was PBMCs. The chain links TRBV5-6 to TRBJ2-5; no firm D call. With the DNA end fitting TRBJ2-7 better, the J assignment may be wrong. The TCR comes from a man aged 30-40 years in good health and CMV-seropositive. CDR3 bases: TGTGCCAGCAGCCCCGATCGGCGGCTATACGAGCAGTACTTC. This sequence encodes CASSPDRRLYEQYF.